This T cell receptor (beta chain) is from a study of OX40 agonist ivuxolimab in advanced cancers. For the study at large: While on treatment, patients had intravenous ivuxolimab at 0.01 to 10 mg/kg every 2 weeks.

Blood was sampled at baseline, cycle 4 day 1, and cycle 7 day 1. Overall study results and limits: Doses of 0.1 to 3.0 mg/kg were accompanied by clonal expansion of CD4+ and CD8+ blood T cells by week 6. Some nonresponders likewise displayed low normalized T-cell clonal expansion.

In regard to this clone: As yet, its antigen is unknown.

Profiled with immunoSEQ multiplex PCR; TCRdb holds only in-frame clones, not every one. The data contain 55,000 to 70,000 clones, 80% to 90% of them seen just once; the ten biggest clones take up 4.7%. The CDR3 covers 13 residues. V shed 6 bases, J shed 7 bases, and the junction held 2 bases outside the gene matches. Germline CDR1 and CDR2: SEHNR and FQNEAQ (reference sequence). The sample here was CD4+ or CD8+ T cells sorted from blood, taken in a trial of the OX40 agonist ivuxolimab. V is TRBV7-9 and J is TRBJ2-1, with 11 bases matching TRBD2. The clonotype was recovered from an adult with an advanced solid tumor such as melanoma, head and neck, liver or kidney cancer. CDR3 in amino acids: CASRLAGVNEQFF. The DNA of the CDR3 is TGTGCCAGCAGACTAGCGGGAGTAAATGAGCAGTTCTTC.